These 25 T cell receptor beta chains originate from one sample sequenced in a study of CD8 T cells in Susac syndrome. Random hexamers served to reverse transcribe roughly 0.45 to 1 ug RNA. TCRdb passed the immunoSEQ multiplex PCR reads through MiXCR, listing each CDR3 protein once. The sample shows 110,000 to 150,000 distinct CDR3 sequences, around 95% of them seen only once. Input material: CD4+ T cells from PBMCs. Receptors originate from a human donor with Susac syndrome.

This chain connects TRBV12-3 or TRBV12-4 to TRBJ2-7; possible D gene TRBD1, 6 bases. The CDR3 covers 13 residues. Between the trimmed V and J ends, which lost 7 bases and 7 bases, there was a span of 17 bases. CDR3 in DNA: TGTGCCAGCACCCTTGGGGGCGGAGGAGAGCAGTACTTC. Translating it yields CASTLGGGGEQYF.

The chain links TRBV20-1 to TRBJ1-5; no definite D call. Deletions cut 3 bases from V and 2 bases from J, with 8 bases between. This CDR3 spans 13 amino acids. Germline CDR1 reads DFQATT; CDR2 reads SNEGSKA (reference sequence). The CDR3 nucleotides are TGCAGTGCTAGTTCGACTGGCAATCAGCCCCAGCATTTT. As protein: CSASSTGNQPQHF.

The genes are TRBV20-1 and TRBJ1-2, with a possible D match to TRBD1 (5 bases). The germline CDR1 and CDR2 sequences are DFQATT and SNEGSKA (reference sequence). CDR3 length: 11 residues. V lost 3 bases to trimming and J lost 8 bases, with 10 bases between them. CDR3 nucleotides: TGCAGTGCTAGGTCAGGGAACGGCTACACCTTC. Residues: CSARSGNGYTF.

This clonotype was detected only once. The gene calls are TRBV25-1 and TRBJ2-1; D is tentatively TRBD1 or TRBD2 (6 bases each). Germline-derived CDR1 and CDR2 are MGHDK and SYGVNS. The CDR3 is made up of 14 amino acids. The V end was cut by 1 base, the J end by 7 bases, with 11 bases between. The chain's CDR3 is CASSEFRGRNEQFF. DNA of the CDR3: TGTGCCAGCAGTGAATTCCGGGGGCGAAATGAGCAGTTCTTC.

The V gene is TRBV29-1, the J gene TRBJ2-1, with D uncertain. Trimming shortened V by 4 bases and J by 1 base, and 8 bases separated the two germline ends. Germline V CDR1 and CDR2: SQVTM, ANQGSEA. This CDR3 has 13 amino acids. CDR3 residues: CSVGRTSYNEQFF. The CDR3 region has the DNA TGCAGCGTTGGCAGAACATCCTACAATGAGCAGTTCTTC.

This clonotype came up a few times. At one of its ends the junction is not consistent with the germline gene, which may arise from a read error. The rearrangement joins TRBV4-1 to TRBJ1-1; D gene ambiguous. The CDR3 sequence is 12 residues long. Germline V gene lookup returns CDR1 MGHRA and CDR2 YSYEKL. The DNA for the CDR3 is TGTGCCAGCAGCCGTGGGGACACTGAAGCTTTCTTT. Encoded protein: CASSRGDTEAFF.

This chain joins TRBV27 and TRBJ2-5, with 7 bases matching TRBD1. This CDR3 has 14 amino acids. Germline V gives CDR1 MNHEY, CDR2 SMNVEV (reference sequence). J gave up 2 bases and V 6 bases, and 6 bases lay outside the gene matches. CDR3 protein: CASSHRGVQETQYF. As DNA, the CDR3 is TGTGCCAGCAGCCACAGGGGAGTGCAAGAGACCCAGTACTTC.

This chain links TRBV20-1 with TRBJ1-5; D is unclear. V lost 2 bases and J lost 0, with 8 bases in between. This CDR3 has 14 residues. Germline V gives CDR1 DFQATT, CDR2 SNEGSKA (reference sequence). CDR3 DNA sequence: TGCAGTGCTAGAAGCTCCAATAGCAATCAGCCCCAGCATTTT. This sequence encodes CSARSSNSNQPQHF.

The J gene is TRBJ2-1, the V gene TRBV5-1; D possibly matches TRBD1 or TRBD2 (5 bases each). V was trimmed by 0 bases and J by 8 bases, leaving 9 bases between them. From germline, CDR1 is SGHRS and CDR2 YFSETQ. CDR3 length equals 13 residues. The CDR3 here is CASSLGGMDEQFF. The CDR3, as DNA: TGCGCCAGCAGCTTGGGGGGGATGGATGAGCAGTTCTTC.

The V gene is TRBV12-3 or TRBV12-4, the J gene TRBJ1-4; D is ambiguous. V was cut by 5 bases and J by 10 bases, with 17 bases left in between. This CDR3 has 14 amino acids. CDR3 coding DNA: TGTGCCAGCAGTCCGCTAGCCCTGGGGAGAAAACTGTTTTTT. This encodes CASSPLALGRKLFF.

The chain combines TRBV18 with TRBJ2-1, with D unresolved. Per the germline V gene, CDR1 is KGHSH and CDR2 is LQKENI. V shed 2 bases and J shed 9 bases, with 11 bases lying between them. This CDR3 is built from 13 residues. CDR3 DNA sequence: TGTGCCAGCTCACCAAAAAGGGAACGTGAGCAGTTCTTC. Protein: CASSPKREREQFF.

J is TRBJ2-2 and V is TRBV4-2; 12 nucleotides align to TRBD2. After removal of 8 bases from V and 7 bases from J, the junction contained 8 bases not matched to a gene. The CDR3 runs 15 residues. Germline lookup yields CDR1 LGHNA and CDR2 YNFKEQ. The CDR3 here is CASSRLAGEVGELFF. The DNA for the CDR3 is TGTGCCAGCTCTCGACTAGCGGGAGAGGTCGGGGAGCTGTTTTTT.

The chain employs TRBV9 and TRBJ1-2, with TRBD1 as a possible D gene (6 bases). Germline CDR1 is SGDLS and CDR2 is YYNGEE. The V and J ends lost 4 bases and 3 bases respectively, with 16 bases between them. The CDR3 consists of 15 residues. CDR3 amino acids: CASSPRTAGDYGYTF. CDR3 DNA sequence: TGTGCCAGCAGCCCCAGGACAGCGGGGGACTATGGCTACACCTTC.

This sequence joins TRBV5-4 and TRBJ2-7; perhaps TRBD2 as D (6 bases). This CDR3 is 13 amino acids long. Germline V gene data show CDR1 as SGHNT and CDR2 as YYREEE (reference sequence). Trimming pared 0 bases from V and 7 bases from J, leaving 11 bases between. DNA for the CDR3: TGTGCCAGCAGCTTGGACTCAGGGAGGGAGCAGTACTTC. This gives the protein CASSLDSGREQYF.

This rearrangement joins TRBV28 to TRBJ2-3; the D is unclear. Germline V gene lookup returns CDR1 MDHEN and CDR2 SYDVKM. CDR3 size: 13 residues. Trimming removed 5 bases from V and 2 bases from J, with 8 bases in between. CDR3 sequence: CASSGMVTDTQYF. The CDR3 DNA sequence: TGTGCCAGCAGTGGGATGGTCACAGATACGCAGTATTTT.

The chain recombines TRBV25-1 with TRBJ1-2; D call uncertain. The length of the CDR3 is 13 residues. Germline assignment: CDR1 MGHDK and CDR2 SYGVNS. Trimming left V 7 bases short and J 4 bases short, with 13 bases between. As DNA, the CDR3 is TGTGCCAGCATGTCAGACGGGAGCTATGGCTACACCTTC. Amino acids: CASMSDGSYGYTF.

The rearrangement uses TRBV20-1 and TRBJ2-1; TRBD2 matches 8 bases. Trimming cost V 3 bases and J 6 bases; bases outside gene matches: 7. The germline V gene encodes CDR1 DFQATT and CDR2 SNEGSKA (reference sequence). This CDR3 comprises 14 residues. Here the CDR3 DNA reads TGCAGTGCTAGTAAAGCGGGAGTAGGCAATGAGCAGTTCTTC. This sequence encodes CSASKAGVGNEQFF.

CDR3 protein: CASSVDWGQGAGANVLTF. CDR3 sequence (DNA): TGTGCCAGCAGCGTAGACTGGGGACAGGGGGCTGGGGCCAACGTCCTGACTTTC. The J gene is TRBJ2-6, the V gene TRBV9; 11 bases agree with TRBD1. J was trimmed by 2 bases and V by 0 bases; bases with no gene match: 4. Germline CDR1 SGDLS, CDR2 YYNGEE. The CDR3 has 18 amino acids.

This chain uses TRBV20-1 with TRBJ1-2; TRBD1 aligns across 7 bases. Germline loops: CDR1 DFQATT, CDR2 SNEGSKA (reference sequence). The CDR3 is 14 residues long. After removal of 5 bases from V and 1 base from J, the junction contained 7 bases not matched to a gene. For the CDR3, the DNA is TGCAGTGCTCCCGGACAGGCCCTTAACTATGGCTACACCTTC. Translated, it gives CSAPGQALNYGYTF.

CDR3 amino acids: CSARDRGGGNTEAFF. CDR3 DNA: TGCAGTGCTAGAGATAGGGGAGGCGGGAACACTGAAGCTTTCTTT. The chain uses TRBV20-1 and TRBJ1-1; D might be TRBD1 (5 bases). The germline gives CDR1 DFQATT, CDR2 SNEGSKA (reference sequence). The CDR3 has 15 residues. V lost 0 bases and J 1 base, leaving 12 bases between the germline ends.

J is TRBJ1-1 and V is TRBV7-9; D is unresolved. The CDR3 is 13 residues long. CDR1 is SEHNR, CDR2 FQNEAQ, per germline (reference sequence). Trimming shortened V by 3 bases and J by 1 base, and 6 bases separated the two germline ends. The CDR3 nucleotides are TGTGCCAGCAGCTTGCCACCGAACACTGAAGCTTTCTTT. This translates into CASSLPPNTEAFF.

The J gene is TRBJ1-2, the V gene TRBV29-1, with D possibly matching TRBD1 (5 bases). Looked up from germline, CDR1 is SQVTM and CDR2 is ANQGSEA. CDR3 length: 15 residues. V shed 2 bases and J shed 7 bases, with 20 bases lying between them. CDR3 in DNA: TGCAGCGTTGAACCCCGTACGGGGGGTCCGAGTGGCTACACCTTC. The encoded protein is CSVEPRTGGPSGYTF.

Only one count was recorded for this clonotype. This chain connects TRBV12-3 or TRBV12-4 to TRBJ2-2; D remains unclear. CDR3 size: 15 residues. V gave up 6 bases and J gave up 5 bases, with 16 bases separating them. The CDR3 coding sequence is TGTGCCAGCAGAAACCTGGACGGATTAACCGGGGAGCTGTTTTTT. The encoded protein is CASRNLDGLTGELFF.

The rearrangement uses TRBV18 and TRBJ1-1; maybe TRBD1 (5 bases). V lost 1 base and J lost 7, with 16 bases in between. Germline CDR1 and CDR2: KGHSH and LQKENI. This CDR3 spans 15 amino acids. The DNA of the CDR3 is TGTGCCAGCTCACCACGGAGCGAAGGGGAGGTTGAAGCTTTCTTT. Translation: CASSPRSEGEVEAFF.

The chain has TRBV5-1 and TRBJ2-1, with D possibly being TRBD2 (6 bases). This CDR3 is built from 14 residues. Germline V gene sequence: CDR1 SGHRS, CDR2 YFSETQ. Trimming removed 0 bases from V and 5 bases from J, with 9 bases in between. Here the CDR3 reads CASSLGEADNEQFF. In nucleotides, the CDR3 is TGCGCCAGCAGCTTGGGGGAGGCCGACAATGAGCAGTTCTTC. Based on the CDR3 plus reference TRBV5-1 and TRBJ2-1, the full variable domain is KAGVTQTPRYLIKTRGQQVTLSCSPISGHRSVSWYQQTPGQGLQFLFEYFSETQRNKGNFPGRFSGRQFSNSRSEMNVSTLELGDSALYLCASSLGEADNEQFFGPGTRLTVL.